This TCR beta chain was captured in a study of T cell repertoires in cytomegalovirus infection. Study background: Matching HLA type, along with CMV infection, was indicated by public TCR beta signatures.

TCRdb reprocessed the reads via MiXCR and lists one record per CDR3 protein. The sample has approximately 500,000 distinct CDR3 sequences, about 11% seen once. There are 15 residues in the CDR3. CDR1 LGHDT and CDR2 YNNKEL come from the germline V gene (reference sequence). As for this clonotype: Its target is not known. The germline gene is not matched at one end of the junction; a read error may be the cause.

Regarding the study as a whole: Carriage of CMV together with the relevant HLA was identifiable through cumulative public TCR beta family frequency. The study found HLA-C-restricted CMV-specific TCR beta clonotypes dominating the ex vivo response.

The V and J genes are TRBV3-1 and TRBJ1-5, with TRBD1 matching 7 bases. Specimen: PBMCs. The sequence came from a human donor in good health (CMV status not recorded). Some clones in this sample may be carry-over from other donors' samples. The CDR3 protein is CASSPTGVRDQPEHF. CDR3 sequence (DNA): TGTGCCAGCAGCCCTACAGGGGTACGAGATCAGCCCGAGCATTTT.